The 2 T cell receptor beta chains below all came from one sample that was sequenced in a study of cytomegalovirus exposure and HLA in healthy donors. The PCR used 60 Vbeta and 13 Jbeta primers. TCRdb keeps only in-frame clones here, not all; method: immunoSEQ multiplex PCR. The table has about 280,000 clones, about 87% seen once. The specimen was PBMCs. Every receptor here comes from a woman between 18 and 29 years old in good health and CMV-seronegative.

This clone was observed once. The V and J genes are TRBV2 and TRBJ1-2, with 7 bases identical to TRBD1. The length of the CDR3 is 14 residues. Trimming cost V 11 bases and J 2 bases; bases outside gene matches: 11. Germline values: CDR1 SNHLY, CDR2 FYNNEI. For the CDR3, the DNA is TGTGCCTCCCAAGAGGACAGGCAAAACTATGGCTACACCTTC. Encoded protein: CASQEDRQNYGYTF. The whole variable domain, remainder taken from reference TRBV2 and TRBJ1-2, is EPEVTQTPSHQVTQMGQEVILRCVPISNHLYFYWYRQILGQKVEFLVSFYNNEISEKSEIFDDQFSVERPDGSNFTLKIRSTKLEDSAMYFCASQEDRQNYGYTFGSGTRLTVV.

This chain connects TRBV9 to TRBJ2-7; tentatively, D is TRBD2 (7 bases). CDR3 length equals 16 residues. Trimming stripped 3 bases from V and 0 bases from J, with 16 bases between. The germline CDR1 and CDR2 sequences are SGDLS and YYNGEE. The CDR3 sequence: CASSEGGDYLSYEQYF. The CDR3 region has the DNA TGTGCCAGCAGCGAGGGGGGGGACTACCTCTCCTACGAGCAGTACTTC.